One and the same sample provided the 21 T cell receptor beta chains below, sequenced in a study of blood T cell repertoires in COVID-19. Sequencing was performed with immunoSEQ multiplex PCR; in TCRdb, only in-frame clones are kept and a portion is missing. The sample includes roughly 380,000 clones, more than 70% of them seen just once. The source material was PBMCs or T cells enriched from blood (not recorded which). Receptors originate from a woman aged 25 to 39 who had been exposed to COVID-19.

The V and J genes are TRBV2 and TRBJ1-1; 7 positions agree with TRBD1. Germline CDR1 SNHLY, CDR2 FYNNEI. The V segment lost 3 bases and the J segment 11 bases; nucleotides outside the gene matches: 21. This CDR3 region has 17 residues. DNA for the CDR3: TGTGCCAGCAGTGAGTCCCTCCGGGACAGCCGAACGGTGGGGGCTTTCTTT. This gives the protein CASSESLRDSRTVGAFF.

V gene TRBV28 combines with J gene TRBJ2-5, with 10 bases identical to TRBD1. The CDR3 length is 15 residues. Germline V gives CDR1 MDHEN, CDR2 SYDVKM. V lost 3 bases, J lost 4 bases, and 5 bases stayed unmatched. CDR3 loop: CASSFPGQGVETQYF. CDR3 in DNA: TGTGCCAGCAGTTTTCCCGGACAGGGGGTAGAGACCCAGTACTTC.

Here the CDR3 DNA reads TGTGCCAGCAGTGAAGCGGGGGGTAGCAATCAGCCCCAGCATTTT. It translates to CASSEAGGSNQPQHF. J is TRBJ1-5 and V is TRBV6-1, with D possibly being TRBD1 (5 bases). The CDR3 runs to 15 residues. V shed 0 bases and J shed 0 bases, with 6 bases lying between them. Looked up from germline, CDR1 is MNHNS and CDR2 is SASEGT.

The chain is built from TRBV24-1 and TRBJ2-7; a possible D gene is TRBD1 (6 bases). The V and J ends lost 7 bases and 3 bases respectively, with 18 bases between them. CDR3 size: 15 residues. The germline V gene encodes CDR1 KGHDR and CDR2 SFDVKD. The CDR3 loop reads CATSAGTQGLYEQYF. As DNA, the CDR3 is TGTGCCACCAGCGCAGGGACCCAGGGGCTCTACGAGCAGTACTTC.

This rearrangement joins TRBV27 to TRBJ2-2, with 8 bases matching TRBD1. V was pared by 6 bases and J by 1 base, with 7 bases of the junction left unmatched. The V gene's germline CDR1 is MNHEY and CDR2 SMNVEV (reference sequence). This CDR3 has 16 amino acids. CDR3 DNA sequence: TGTGCCAGCAGACCCCCGGACAGGGAGAACACCGGGGAGCTGTTTTTT. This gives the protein CASRPPDRENTGELFF.

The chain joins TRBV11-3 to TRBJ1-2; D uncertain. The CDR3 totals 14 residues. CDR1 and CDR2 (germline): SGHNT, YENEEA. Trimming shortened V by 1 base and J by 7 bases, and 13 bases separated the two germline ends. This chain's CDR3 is CASSLGNDGGGYTF. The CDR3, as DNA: TGTGCCAGCAGCTTAGGGAACGACGGCGGTGGCTACACCTTC.

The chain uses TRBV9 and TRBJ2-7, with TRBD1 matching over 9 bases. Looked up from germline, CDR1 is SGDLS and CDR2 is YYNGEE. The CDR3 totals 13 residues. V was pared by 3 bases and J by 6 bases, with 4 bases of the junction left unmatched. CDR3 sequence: CASSGTGAGEQYF. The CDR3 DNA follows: TGTGCCAGCAGCGGGACAGGGGCAGGCGAGCAGTACTTC.

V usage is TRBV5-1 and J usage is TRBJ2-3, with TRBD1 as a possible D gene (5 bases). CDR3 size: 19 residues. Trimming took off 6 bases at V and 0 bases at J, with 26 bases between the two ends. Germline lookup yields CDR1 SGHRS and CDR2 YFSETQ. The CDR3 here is CASMSGALLRSISTDTQYF. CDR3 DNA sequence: TGCGCCAGCATGAGTGGGGCGTTATTGAGGTCCATTAGCACAGATACGCAGTATTTT.

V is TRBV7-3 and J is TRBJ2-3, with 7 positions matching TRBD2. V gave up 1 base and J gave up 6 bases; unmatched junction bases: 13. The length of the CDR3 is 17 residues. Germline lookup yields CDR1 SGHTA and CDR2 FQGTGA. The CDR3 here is CASSLMGLYDGRDTQYF. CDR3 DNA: TGTGCCAGCAGCTTAATGGGCCTCTACGACGGGAGGGATACGCAGTATTTT. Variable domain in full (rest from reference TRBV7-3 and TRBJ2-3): GAGVSQTPSNKVTEKGKYVELRCDPISGHTALYWYRQSLGQGPEFLIYFQGTGAADDSGLPNDRFFAVRPEGSVSTLKIQRTERGDSAVYLCASSLMGLYDGRDTQYFGPGTRLTVL.

In DNA, the CDR3 is TGTGCCAGCTCACTCGGACAGGTCACCGGGGAGCTGTTTTTT. Translating gives CASSLGQVTGELFF. The chain has TRBV18 and TRBJ2-2, with 7 nucleotides matching TRBD1. V was clipped by 4 bases and J by 4 bases; unmatched bases: 3. This CDR3 spans 14 amino acids. From germline, CDR1 is KGHSH and CDR2 LQKENI.

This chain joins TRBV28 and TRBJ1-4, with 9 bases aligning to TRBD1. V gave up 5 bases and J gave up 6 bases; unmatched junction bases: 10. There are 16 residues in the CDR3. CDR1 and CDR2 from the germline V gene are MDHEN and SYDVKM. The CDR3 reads CASSINRGRMDEKLFF. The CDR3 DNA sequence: TGTGCCAGCAGTATAAACAGGGGGCGAATGGATGAAAAACTGTTTTTT.

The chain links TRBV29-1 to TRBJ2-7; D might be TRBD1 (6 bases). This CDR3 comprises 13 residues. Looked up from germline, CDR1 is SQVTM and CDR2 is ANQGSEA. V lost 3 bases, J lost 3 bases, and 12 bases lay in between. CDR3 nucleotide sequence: TGCAGCGTTGAGCAGGGGCGCGACTACGAGCAGTACTTC. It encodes CSVEQGRDYEQYF.

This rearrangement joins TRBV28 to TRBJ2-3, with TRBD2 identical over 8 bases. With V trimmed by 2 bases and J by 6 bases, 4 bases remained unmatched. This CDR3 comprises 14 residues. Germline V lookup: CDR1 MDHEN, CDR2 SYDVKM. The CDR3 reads CASSLQAGEDTQYF. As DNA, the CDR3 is TGTGCCAGCAGTTTACAAGCGGGAGAGGATACGCAGTATTTT.

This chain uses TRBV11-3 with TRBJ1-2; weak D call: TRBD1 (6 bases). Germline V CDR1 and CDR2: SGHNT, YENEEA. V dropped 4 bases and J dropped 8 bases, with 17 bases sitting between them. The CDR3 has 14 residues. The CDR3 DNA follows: TGTGCCAGCAGCTACCGGCCACAGGGCTACGGCTACACCTTC. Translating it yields CASSYRPQGYGYTF.

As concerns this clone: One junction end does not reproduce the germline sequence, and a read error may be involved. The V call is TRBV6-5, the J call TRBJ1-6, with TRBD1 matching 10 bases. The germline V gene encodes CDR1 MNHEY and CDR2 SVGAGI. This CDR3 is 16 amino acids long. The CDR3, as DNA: TGTGCCAGCAGTTCCCGGGACAGGGGTCAGAATTCACCCCTCTACTTT. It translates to CASSSRDRGQNSPLYF.

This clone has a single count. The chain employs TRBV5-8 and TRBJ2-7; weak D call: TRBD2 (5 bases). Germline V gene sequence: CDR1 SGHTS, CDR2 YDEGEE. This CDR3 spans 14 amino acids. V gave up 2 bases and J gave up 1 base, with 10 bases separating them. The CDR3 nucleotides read TGTGCCAGCAGCTTTCGCTGGACTTCCTACGAGCAGTACTTC. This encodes CASSFRWTSYEQYF.

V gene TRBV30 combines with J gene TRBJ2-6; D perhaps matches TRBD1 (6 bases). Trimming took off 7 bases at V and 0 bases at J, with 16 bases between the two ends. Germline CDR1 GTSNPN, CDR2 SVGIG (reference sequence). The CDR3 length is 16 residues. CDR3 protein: CALKQGPLSGANVLTF. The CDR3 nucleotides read TGTGCCTTAAAACAGGGCCCCCTCTCTGGGGCCAACGTCCTGACTTTC. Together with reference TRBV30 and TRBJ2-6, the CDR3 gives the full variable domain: SQTIHQWPATLVQPVGSPLSLECTVEGTSNPNLYWYRQAAGRGLQLLFYSVGIGQISSEVPQNLSASRPQDRQFILSSKKLLLSDSGFYLCALKQGPLSGANVLTFGAGSRLTVL.

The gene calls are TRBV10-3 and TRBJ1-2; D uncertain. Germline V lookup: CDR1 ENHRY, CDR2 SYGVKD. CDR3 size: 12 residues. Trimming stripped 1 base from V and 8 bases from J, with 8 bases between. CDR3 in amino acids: CAISEYEAGYTF. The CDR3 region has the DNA TGTGCCATCAGTGAGTATGAGGCAGGCTACACCTTC.

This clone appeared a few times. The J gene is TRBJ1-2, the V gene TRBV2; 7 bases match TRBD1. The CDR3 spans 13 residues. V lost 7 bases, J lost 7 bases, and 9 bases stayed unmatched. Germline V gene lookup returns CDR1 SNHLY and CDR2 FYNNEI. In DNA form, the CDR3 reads TGTGCCAGCACCACGGGACAGATAGTTGGCTACACCTTC. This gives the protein CASTTGQIVGYTF. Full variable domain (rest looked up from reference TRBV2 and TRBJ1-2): EPEVTQTPSHQVTQMGQEVILRCVPISNHLYFYWYRQILGQKVEFLVSFYNNEISEKSEIFDDQFSVERPDGSNFTLKIRSTKLEDSAMYFCASTTGQIVGYTFGSGTRLTVV.

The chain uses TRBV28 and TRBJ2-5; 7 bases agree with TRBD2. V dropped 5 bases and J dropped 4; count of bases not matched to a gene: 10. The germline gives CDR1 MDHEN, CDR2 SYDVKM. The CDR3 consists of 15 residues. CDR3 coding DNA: TGTGCCAGCAGTCCCCCCCCCGGGGAGGGAGAGACCCAGTACTTC. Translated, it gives CASSPPPGEGETQYF.

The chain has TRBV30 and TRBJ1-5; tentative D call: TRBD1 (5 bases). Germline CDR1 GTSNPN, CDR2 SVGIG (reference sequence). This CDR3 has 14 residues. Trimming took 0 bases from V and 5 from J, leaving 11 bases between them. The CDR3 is CAWSVGAGYQPQHF. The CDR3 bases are TGTGCCTGGAGTGTAGGGGCAGGGTATCAGCCCCAGCATTTT.